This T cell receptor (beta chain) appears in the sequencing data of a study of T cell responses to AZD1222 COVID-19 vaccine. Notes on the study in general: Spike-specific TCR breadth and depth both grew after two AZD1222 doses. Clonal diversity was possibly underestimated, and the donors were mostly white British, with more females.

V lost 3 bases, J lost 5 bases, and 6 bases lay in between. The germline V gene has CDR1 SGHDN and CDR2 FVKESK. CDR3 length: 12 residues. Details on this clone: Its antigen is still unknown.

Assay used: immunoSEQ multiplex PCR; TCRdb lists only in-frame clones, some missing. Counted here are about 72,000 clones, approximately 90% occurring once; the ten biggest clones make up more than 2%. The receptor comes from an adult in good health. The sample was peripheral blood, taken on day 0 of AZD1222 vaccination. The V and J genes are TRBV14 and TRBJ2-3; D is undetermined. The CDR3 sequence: CASSHGRDTQYF. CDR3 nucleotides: TGTGCCAGCAGCCATGGTCGAGATACGCAGTATTTT.